Sequencing of this TCR beta chain was carried out in a study of breast tumors, draining lymph nodes, adjacent tissues. This clonotype was counted at least ten times. Its specificity is unknown. Overall study results and limits: Tumor T cell lymph node origin was a supported hypothesis, not proven. Compared with lymph nodes, tumors were less diverse; compared with nontumor tissue, more. Most tumor T cells seemingly derive from lymph node, then expand in tumor. Compared with basal-like, luminal-like tumors shared significantly more repertoire with nontumor tissue.

TCRdb redid the calling of the multiplex PCR reads with MiXCR, one entry per CDR3 protein. The table lists about 80,000 distinct CDR3 sequences, around 20% of them singletons. The CDR3 totals 15 residues. Germline values: CDR1 SGDLS, CDR2 YYNGEE. The V end was cut by 2 bases, the J end by 5 bases, with 16 bases between. Axillary draining lymph nodes of breast cancer patients supplied the node samples. This receptor was identified in a female donor with breast cancer. Some clones in this sample may be carry-over from other donors' samples. The sequencing sample was made of axillary lymph node tissue. This chain joins TRBV9 and TRBJ2-5, with a tentative D call TRBD2 (6 bases). The CDR3 protein is CASSVGGLAAETQYF. The CDR3 DNA reads as TGTGCCAGCAGCGTCGGGGGTCTCGCGGCGGAGACCCAGTACTTC.